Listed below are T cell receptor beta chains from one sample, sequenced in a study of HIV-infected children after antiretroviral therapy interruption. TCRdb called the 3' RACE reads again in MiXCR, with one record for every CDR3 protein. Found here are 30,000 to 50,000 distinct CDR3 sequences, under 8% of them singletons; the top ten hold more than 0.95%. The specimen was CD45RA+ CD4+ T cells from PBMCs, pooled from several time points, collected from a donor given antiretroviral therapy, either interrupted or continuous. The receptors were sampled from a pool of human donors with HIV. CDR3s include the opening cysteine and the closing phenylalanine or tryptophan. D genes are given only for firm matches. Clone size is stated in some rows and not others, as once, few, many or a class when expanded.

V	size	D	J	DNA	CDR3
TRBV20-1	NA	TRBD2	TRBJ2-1	TGCAGTGCCCAGAATCCTAGCGGGTACTACAATGAGCAGTTCTTC	CSAQNPSGYYNEQFF
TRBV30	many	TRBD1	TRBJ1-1	TGTGCCTGGAGTAACCCGGGACAGGGATTCACTGAAGCTTTCTTT	CAWSNPGQGFTEAFF
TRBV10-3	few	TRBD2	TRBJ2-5	TGTGCCATCAGTGAGTCTGGTACTAGCGGGAGTCAAGAGACCCAGTACTTC	CAISESGTSGSQETQYF
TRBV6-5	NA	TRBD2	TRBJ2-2	TGTGCCAGCACCTTGATTGGGACTAGCGGAGGCACCGGGGAGCTGTTTTTT	CASTLIGTSGGTGELFF
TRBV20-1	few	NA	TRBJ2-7	TGCAGTGCTAGAGATCTCCAGGGCGAGCAGTACTTC	CSARDLQGEQYF
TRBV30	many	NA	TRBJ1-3	TGTGCCTGGAGTACCCCAGGGACTACTGGAAACACCATATATTTT	CAWSTPGTTGNTIYF
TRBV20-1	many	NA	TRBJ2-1	TGCAGTGCTAGAGCCTACAATGAGCAGTTCTTC	CSARAYNEQFF
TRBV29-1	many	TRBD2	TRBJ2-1	TGCAGCGTTGGATTAGTCGGGGGGAGCTCCTACAATGAGCAGTTCTTC	CSVGLVGGSSYNEQFF
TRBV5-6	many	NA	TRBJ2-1	TGTGCCAGCAGCTCCACCAGGGGAGAGTGGTTCTTC	CASSSTRGEWFF
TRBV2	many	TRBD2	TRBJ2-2	TGTGCCAGCAGTGAACCCCGGACTAGCGGGATTATCAGCGGGACCGGGGAGCTGTTTTTT	CASSEPRTSGIISGTGELFF
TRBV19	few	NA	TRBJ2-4	TGTGCCAGTAGCGAACAGGGATATCTAGCCAAAAACATTCAGTACTTC	CASSEQGYLAKNIQYF
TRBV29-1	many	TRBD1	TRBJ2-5	TGCAGCGCCCTAACAGGGGGCGGAGAGACCCAGTACTTC	CSALTGGGETQYF
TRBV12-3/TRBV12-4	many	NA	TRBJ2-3	TGTGCCAGCAGTTTTTCCAGGCCGGATACGCAGTATTTT	CASSFSRPDTQYF
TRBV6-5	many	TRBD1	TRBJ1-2	TGTGCCAGCAGTTACGGCGTCTGGGGTGACAGGGTCTATGGCTACACCTTC	CASSYGVWGDRVYGYTF
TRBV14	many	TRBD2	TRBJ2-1	TGTGCCAGCAGCCAAGGGGTCGGGAGGGTCGATGAGCAGTTCTTC	CASSQGVGRVDEQFF
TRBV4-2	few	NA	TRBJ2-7	TGTGCCAGCAGCCAAGGTGAGGGAAGCCCCTACGAGCAGTACTTC	CASSQGEGSPYEQYF
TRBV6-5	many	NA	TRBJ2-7	TGTGCCAGCAGGGCGGGCGGCCACGAGCAGTACTTC	CASRAGGHEQYF